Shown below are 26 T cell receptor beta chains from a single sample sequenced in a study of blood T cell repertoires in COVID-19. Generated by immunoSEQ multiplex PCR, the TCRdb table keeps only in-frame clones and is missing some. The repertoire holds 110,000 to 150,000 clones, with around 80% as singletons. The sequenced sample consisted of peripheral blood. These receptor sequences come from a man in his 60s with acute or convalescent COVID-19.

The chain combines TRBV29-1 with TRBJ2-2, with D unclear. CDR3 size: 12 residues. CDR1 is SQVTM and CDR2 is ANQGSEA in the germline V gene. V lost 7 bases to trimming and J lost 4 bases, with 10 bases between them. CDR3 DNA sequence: TGCAGCGCACGACACATCACCGGGGAGCTGTTTTTT. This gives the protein CSARHITGELFF.

The CDR3 DNA is TGTGCCACCAGCAGAGTAAGCGGGCCAAGCTCCTACAATGAGCAGTTCTTC. Protein sequence: CATSRVSGPSSYNEQFF. V usage is TRBV15 and J usage is TRBJ2-1; D is perhaps TRBD2 (6 bases). V lost 1 base, J lost 0 bases, and 13 bases lay in between. The germline V gene encodes CDR1 LNHNV and CDR2 YYDKDF (reference sequence). The CDR3 covers 17 residues.

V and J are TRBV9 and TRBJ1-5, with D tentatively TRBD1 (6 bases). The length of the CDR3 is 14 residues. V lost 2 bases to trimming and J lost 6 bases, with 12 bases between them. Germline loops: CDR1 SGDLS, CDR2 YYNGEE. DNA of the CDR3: TGTGCCAGCAGCGTGTTGCGAGGGGGTCAGCCCCAGCATTTT. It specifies CASSVLRGGQPQHF.

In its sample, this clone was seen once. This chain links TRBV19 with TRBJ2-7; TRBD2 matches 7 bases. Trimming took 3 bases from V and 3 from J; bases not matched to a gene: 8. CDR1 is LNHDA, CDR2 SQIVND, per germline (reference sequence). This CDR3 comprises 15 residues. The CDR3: CASSINSGKDYEQYF. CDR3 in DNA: TGTGCCAGTAGTATTAACAGCGGGAAGGACTACGAGCAGTACTTC. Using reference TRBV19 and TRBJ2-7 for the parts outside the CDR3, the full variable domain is DGGITQSPKYLFRKEGQNVTLSCEQNLNHDAMYWYRQDPGQGLRLIYYSQIVNDFQKGDIAEGYSVSREKKESFPLTVTSAQKNPTAFYLCASSINSGKDYEQYFGPGTRLTVT.

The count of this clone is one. The CDR3 reads CASSPNRDEQYF. The CDR3 DNA reads TGTGCCAGCAGTCCCAACAGGGACGAGCAGTACTTC. The chain recombines TRBV6-4 with TRBJ2-7; a weak D match, TRBD1 (6 bases). CDR3 size: 12 residues. Trimming pared 5 bases from V and 5 bases from J, leaving 10 bases between. CDR1 and CDR2 from the germline V gene are MRHNA and SNTAGT.

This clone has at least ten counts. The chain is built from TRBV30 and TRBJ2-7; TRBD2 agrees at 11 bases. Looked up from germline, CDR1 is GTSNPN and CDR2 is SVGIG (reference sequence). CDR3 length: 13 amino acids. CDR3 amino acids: CGLTSGSSYEQYF. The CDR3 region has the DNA TGTGGACTAACTAGCGGGAGTTCCTACGAGCAGTACTTC. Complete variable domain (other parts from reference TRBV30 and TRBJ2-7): SQTIHQWPATLVQPVGSPLSLECTVEGTSNPNLYWYRQAAGRGLQLLFYSVGIGQISSEVPQNLSASRPQDRQFILSSKKLLLSDSGFYLCGLTSGSSYEQYFGPGTRLTVT.

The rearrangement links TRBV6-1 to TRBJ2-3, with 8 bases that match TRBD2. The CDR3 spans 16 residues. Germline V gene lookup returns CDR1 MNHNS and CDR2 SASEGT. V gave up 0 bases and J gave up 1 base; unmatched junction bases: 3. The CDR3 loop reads CASSEATSGGTDTQYF. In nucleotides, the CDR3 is TGTGCCAGCAGTGAAGCAACTAGCGGAGGCACAGATACGCAGTATTTT.

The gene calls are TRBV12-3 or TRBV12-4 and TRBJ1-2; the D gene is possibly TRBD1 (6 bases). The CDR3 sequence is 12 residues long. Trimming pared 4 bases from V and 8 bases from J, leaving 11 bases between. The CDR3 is CASSYRERGYTF. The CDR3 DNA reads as TGTGCCAGCAGTTACAGGGAGCGCGGCTACACCTTC.

As DNA, the CDR3 is TGCAGCGTTGGGCATCCCCCCGAGCAGTTCTTC. Its protein is CSVGHPPEQFF. The chain is built from TRBV29-1 and TRBJ2-1, with unresolved D. This CDR3 is built from 11 residues. Germline loops: CDR1 SQVTM, CDR2 ANQGSEA. Trimming took off 4 bases at V and 10 bases at J, with 11 bases between the two ends.

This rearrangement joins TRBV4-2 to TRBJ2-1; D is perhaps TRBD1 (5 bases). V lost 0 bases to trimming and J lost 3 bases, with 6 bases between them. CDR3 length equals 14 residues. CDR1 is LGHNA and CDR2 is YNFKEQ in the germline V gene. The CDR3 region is CASSQEGVYNEQFF. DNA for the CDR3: TGTGCCAGCAGCCAAGAAGGGGTCTACAATGAGCAGTTCTTC.

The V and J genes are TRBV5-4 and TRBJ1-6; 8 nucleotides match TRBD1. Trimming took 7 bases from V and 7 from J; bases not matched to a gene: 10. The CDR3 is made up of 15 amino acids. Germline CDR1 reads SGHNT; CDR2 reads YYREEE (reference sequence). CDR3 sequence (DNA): TGTGCCAGCCAACAGGGGACAGGAATAAATTCACCCCTCCACTTT. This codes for CASQQGTGINSPLHF.

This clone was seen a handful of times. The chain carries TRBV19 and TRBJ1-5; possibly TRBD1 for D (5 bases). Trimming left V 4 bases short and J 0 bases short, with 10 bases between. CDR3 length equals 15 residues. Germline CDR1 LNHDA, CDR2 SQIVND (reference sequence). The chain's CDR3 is CASSSNGGSNQPQHF. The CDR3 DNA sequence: TGTGCCAGTAGTAGCAACGGGGGTAGCAATCAGCCCCAGCATTTT.

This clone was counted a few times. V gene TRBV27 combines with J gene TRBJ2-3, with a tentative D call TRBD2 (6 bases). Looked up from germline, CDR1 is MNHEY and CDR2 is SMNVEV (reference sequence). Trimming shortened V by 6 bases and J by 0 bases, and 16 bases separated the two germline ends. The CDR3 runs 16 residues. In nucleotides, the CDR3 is TGTGCCAGCAGGTCCTCGTGGGAGGTTAGCACAGATACGCAGTATTTT. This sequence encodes CASRSSWEVSTDTQYF.

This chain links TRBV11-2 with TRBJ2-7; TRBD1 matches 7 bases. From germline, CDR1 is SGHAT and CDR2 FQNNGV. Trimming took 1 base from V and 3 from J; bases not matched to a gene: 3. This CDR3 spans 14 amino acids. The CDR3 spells CASSLGQGGYEQYF. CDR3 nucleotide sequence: TGTGCCAGCAGCTTAGGACAGGGTGGCTACGAGCAGTACTTC.

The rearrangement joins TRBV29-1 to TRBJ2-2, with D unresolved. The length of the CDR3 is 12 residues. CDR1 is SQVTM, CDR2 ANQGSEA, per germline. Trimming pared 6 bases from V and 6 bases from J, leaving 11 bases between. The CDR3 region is CSVRTGAGELFF. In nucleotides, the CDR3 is TGCAGCGTCCGAACGGGTGCCGGGGAGCTGTTTTTT.

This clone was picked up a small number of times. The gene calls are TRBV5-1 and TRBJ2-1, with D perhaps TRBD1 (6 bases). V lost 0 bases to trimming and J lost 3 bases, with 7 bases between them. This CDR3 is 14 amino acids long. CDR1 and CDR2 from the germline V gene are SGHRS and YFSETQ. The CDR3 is CASSLGQDYNEQFF. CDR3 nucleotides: TGCGCCAGCAGCTTGGGACAGGACTACAATGAGCAGTTCTTC.

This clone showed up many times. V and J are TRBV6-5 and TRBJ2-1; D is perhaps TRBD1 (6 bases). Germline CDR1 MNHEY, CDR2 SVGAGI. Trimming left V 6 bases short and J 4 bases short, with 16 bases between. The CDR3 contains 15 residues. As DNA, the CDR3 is TGTGCCAGCAGCCCCGGGACAAGGTTGTACAATGAGCAGTTCTTC. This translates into CASSPGTRLYNEQFF.

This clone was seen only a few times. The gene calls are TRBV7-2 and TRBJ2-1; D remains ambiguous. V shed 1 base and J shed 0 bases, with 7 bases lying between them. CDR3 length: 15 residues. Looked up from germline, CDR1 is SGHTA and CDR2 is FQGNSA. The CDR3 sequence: CASSLGSSSYNEQFF. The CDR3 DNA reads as TGTGCCAGCAGCTTAGGTTCTAGCTCCTACAATGAGCAGTTCTTC.

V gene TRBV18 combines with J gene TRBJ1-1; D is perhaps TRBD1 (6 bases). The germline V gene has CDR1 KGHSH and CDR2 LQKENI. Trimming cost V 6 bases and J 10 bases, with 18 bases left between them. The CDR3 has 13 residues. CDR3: CASSPGQGRGAFF. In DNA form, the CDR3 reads TGTGCCAGCTCCCCAGGTCAGGGCAGGGGAGCTTTCTTT.

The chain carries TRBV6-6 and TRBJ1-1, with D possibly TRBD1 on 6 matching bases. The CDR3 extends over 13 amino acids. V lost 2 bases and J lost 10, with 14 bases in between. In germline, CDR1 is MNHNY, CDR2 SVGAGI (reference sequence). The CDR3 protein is CASSYGRDIRAFF. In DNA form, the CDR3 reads TGTGCCAGCAGTTACGGAAGGGACATCAGAGCTTTCTTT.

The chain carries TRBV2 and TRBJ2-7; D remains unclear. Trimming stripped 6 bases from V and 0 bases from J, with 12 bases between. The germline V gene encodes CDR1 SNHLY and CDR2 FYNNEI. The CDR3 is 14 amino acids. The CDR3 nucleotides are TGTGCCAGCAGGACTCCTTTCCGCTCCTACGAGCAGTACTTC. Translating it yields CASRTPFRSYEQYF.

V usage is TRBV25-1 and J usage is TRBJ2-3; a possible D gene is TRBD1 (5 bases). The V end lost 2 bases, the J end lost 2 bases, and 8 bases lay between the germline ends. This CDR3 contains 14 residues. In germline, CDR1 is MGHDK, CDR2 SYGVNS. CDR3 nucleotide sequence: TGTGCCAGCAGTGAAGACAGAGCCACAGATACGCAGTATTTT. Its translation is CASSEDRATDTQYF.

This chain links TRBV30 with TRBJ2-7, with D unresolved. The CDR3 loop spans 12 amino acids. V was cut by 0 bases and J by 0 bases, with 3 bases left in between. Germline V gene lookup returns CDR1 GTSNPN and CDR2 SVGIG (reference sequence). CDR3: CAWSVLSYEQYF. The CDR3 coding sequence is TGTGCCTGGAGTGTACTCTCCTACGAGCAGTACTTC.

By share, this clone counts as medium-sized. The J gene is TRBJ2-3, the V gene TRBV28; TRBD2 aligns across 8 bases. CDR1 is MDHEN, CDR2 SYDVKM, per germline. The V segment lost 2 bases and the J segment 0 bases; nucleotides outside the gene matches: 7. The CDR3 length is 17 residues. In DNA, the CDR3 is TGTGCCAGCAGTTTACCGTCACTAGCGGTTAGCACAGATACGCAGTATTTT. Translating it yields CASSLPSLAVSTDTQYF.

For the CDR3, the DNA is TGTGCCAGCAGCTTAGGTCTAGCGGGAGGTGGGAATGAGCAGTTCTTC. This translates into CASSLGLAGGGNEQFF. This rearrangement joins TRBV7-8 to TRBJ2-1; TRBD2 matches at 11 bases. CDR3 length equals 16 residues. CDR1 SGHVS and CDR2 FQNEAQ come from the germline V gene. J was trimmed by 7 bases and V by 1 base; bases with no gene match: 6.

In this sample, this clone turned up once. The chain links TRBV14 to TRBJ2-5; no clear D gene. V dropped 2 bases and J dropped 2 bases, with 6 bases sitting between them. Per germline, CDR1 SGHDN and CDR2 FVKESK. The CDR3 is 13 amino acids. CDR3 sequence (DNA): TGTGCCAGCAGCCAATCCAGGCAAGAGACCCAGTACTTC. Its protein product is CASSQSRQETQYF.